One T cell receptor (beta chain) is described in this entry. The source of the sample is a study of blood T cell repertoires in COVID-19. Trimming cost V 0 bases and J 9 bases; bases outside gene matches: 8. The CDR3 is made up of 14 amino acids. The germline V gene has CDR1 SGHNT and CDR2 YYREEE (reference sequence). Under the authors' procedure: From reference gene primer amplification, estimates of nucleated cell counts were derived. Assay: immunoSEQ multiplex PCR; the TCRdb copy retains only in-frame clones and omits some. V, J and clone size are taken as reported in that table, and D and trimming were inferred from the DNA itself. Among about 200,000 clones listed, about 86% were seen once.

Material: peripheral blood. This sequence originates from a man aged 60 to 69 who had recovered from COVID-19. The chain couples TRBV5-4 to TRBJ1-1; 7 bases agree with TRBD1. CDR3 loop: CASSLDDRVLKAFF. The CDR3 nucleotides are TGTGCCAGCAGCTTGGACGACAGGGTCTTGAAAGCTTTCTTT.